This T cell receptor delta chain was captured in a study of Vδ1+ human thymocytes. RNA was extracted from the cells and then reverse transcribed. The CDR3 regions were amplified by multiplex PCR from V-gene primers to a constant-region primer. TCRdb repeated clone calling on the multiplex PCR reads with CATT. The sample comprises more than 50,000 delta-chain clones, roughly 16% of which are singletons, and about 0.35% rests with the top ten. Alphabeta T cells were depleted, then CD3+ Vdelta1+ Vdelta2- thymocytes were FACS-sorted. Overall study results and limits: Thymic TRG and TRD repertoires appeared highly polyclonal, with Gaussian CDR3 length distributions. Donors shared many TRG clonotypes but few TRD clonotypes. Thymic delta-chain repertoires held roughly 18% Vdelta2 sequences and few Vdelta3, despite high sort purity. Bulk repertoire data may be misinterpreted because of unexpected Vdelta2 sequences.

Concerning this clone itself: Its antigen is undetermined.

CDR1 TSWWSYY and CDR2 QGS come from the germline V gene. The CDR3 has 23 residues. Trimming removed 4 bases from V and 3 bases from J; junction bases left unmatched: 27. The source of this sequence is a girl under three years old who had congenital heart surgery. The rearrangement uses TRDV1 and TRDJ1; 12 bases match TRDD3. The specimen sequenced was Vdelta1+ gamma-delta thymocytes from the thymus. Noted subset: FACS-sorted CD3+ TCRalphabeta- TCRVdelta1+ TCRVdelta2- thymocytes. The CDR3 sequence is CALGGTGPPSYDWGILAADKLIF. CDR3 DNA sequence: TGTGCTCTTGGGGGAACAGGGCCCCCTTCCTACGACTGGGGGATACTGGCTGCCGATAAACTCATCTTT.